The present T cell receptor beta chain was sequenced within a study of identical twins. Whole-study results and caveats: Invariant T cells like MAIT and iNKT could partly confound the zero-insertion analyses. For cord blood, abundant beta clonotypes had fewer insertions, unlike memory repertoires, which showed none.

Germline V gene sequence: CDR1 LGHDT, CDR2 YNNKEL (reference sequence). Trimming removed 7 bases at V and 2 bases at J, with 13 bases between. The CDR3 extends over 14 amino acids. Template switching added a universal primer site, and cDNA bore unique molecular identifiers. TCRdb re-derived calls from the 5' RACE reads in MiXCR, one entry per CDR3 protein. The sample has roughly 1,500,000 distinct CDR3 sequences, about 32% seen once. This clonotype was observed a few times. Its antigen remains unidentified. This clonotype was sampled from a newborn girl in good health. The sequenced sample was cord blood. This chain uses TRBV3-1 with TRBJ2-3, with a weak D call TRBD2 (6 bases). CDR3 in amino acids: CASISGTATDTQYF. CDR3 nucleotide sequence: TGTGCCAGCATTTCCGGGACTGCCACAGATACGCAGTATTTT.